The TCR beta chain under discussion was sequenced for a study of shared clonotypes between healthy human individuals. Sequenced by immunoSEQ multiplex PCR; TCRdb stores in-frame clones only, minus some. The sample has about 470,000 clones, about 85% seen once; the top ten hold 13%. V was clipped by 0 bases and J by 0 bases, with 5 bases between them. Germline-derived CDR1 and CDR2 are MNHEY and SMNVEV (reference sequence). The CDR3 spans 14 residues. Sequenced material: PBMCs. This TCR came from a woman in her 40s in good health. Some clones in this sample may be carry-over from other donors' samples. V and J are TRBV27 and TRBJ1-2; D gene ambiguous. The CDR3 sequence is CASSLSPPNYGYTF. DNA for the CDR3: TGTGCCAGCAGTTTATCTCCCCCTAACTATGGCTACACCTTC.